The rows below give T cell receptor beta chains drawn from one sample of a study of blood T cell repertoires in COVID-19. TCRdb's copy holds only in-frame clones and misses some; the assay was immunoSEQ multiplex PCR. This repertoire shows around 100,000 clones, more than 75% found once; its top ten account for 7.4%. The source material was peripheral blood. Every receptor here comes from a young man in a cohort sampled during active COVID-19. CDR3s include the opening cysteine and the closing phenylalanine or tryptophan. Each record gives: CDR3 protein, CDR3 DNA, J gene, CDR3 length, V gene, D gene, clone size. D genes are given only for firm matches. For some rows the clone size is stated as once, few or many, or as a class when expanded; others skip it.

CDR3aa: CATSDFGTSGDTGELFF
CDR3nt: TGTGCCACCAGTGATTTCGGAACTAGCGGGGACACCGGGGAGCTGTTTTTT
j_gene: TRBJ2-2
len: 17
v_gene: TRBV24-1
d_gene: TRBD2
abundance: NA

CDR3aa: CASSGLAGGTYNEQFF
CDR3nt: TGTGCCAGCAGTGGACTAGCGGGGGGGACCTACAATGAGCAGTTCTTC
j_gene: TRBJ2-1
len: 16
v_gene: TRBV2
d_gene: TRBD2
abundance: NA

CDR3aa: CASSLRPPPYEQYF
CDR3nt: TGTGCCAGCAGCTTGCGGCCCCCACCCTACGAGCAGTACTTC
j_gene: TRBJ2-7
len: 14
v_gene: TRBV7-8
d_gene: NA
abundance: NA

CDR3aa: CASTLPGLMNYEQYF
CDR3nt: TGTGCCAGCACCCTCCCGGGACTGATGAATTACGAGCAGTACTTC
j_gene: TRBJ2-7
len: 15
v_gene: TRBV28
d_gene: NA
abundance: NA

CDR3aa: CATSDLTSGGANEQFF
CDR3nt: TGTGCCACCAGTGACTTGACTAGCGGGGGGGCAAATGAGCAGTTCTTC
j_gene: TRBJ2-1
len: 16
v_gene: TRBV24-1
d_gene: TRBD2
abundance: NA

CDR3aa: CASSLQGTWNPEKLFF
CDR3nt: TGTGCCAGCAGTTTACAGGGGACGTGGAACCCTGAAAAACTGTTTTTT
j_gene: TRBJ1-4
len: 16
v_gene: TRBV28
d_gene: NA
abundance: NA

CDR3aa: CASSLLGGTGLNTEAFF
CDR3nt: TGCGCCAGCAGCTTGCTAGGCGGGACAGGTTTGAACACTGAAGCTTTCTTT
j_gene: TRBJ1-1
len: 17
v_gene: TRBV5-1
d_gene: TRBD1
abundance: NA

CDR3aa: CASSPTGGEGYNSPLHF
CDR3nt: TGCGCCAGCAGCCCGACGGGGGGCGAGGGATATAATTCACCCCTCCACTTT
j_gene: TRBJ1-6
len: 17
v_gene: TRBV5-1
d_gene: NA
abundance: NA

CDR3aa: CASSAQRTDTQYF
CDR3nt: TGTGCCAGCAGCGCACAGCGCACAGATACGCAGTATTTT
j_gene: TRBJ2-3
len: 13
v_gene: TRBV5-8
d_gene: NA
abundance: NA

CDR3aa: CASSLETASNYGYTF
CDR3nt: TGTGCCAGCAGCTTGGAGACAGCTTCTAACTATGGCTACACCTTC
j_gene: TRBJ1-2
len: 15
v_gene: TRBV7-8
d_gene: NA
abundance: NA

CDR3aa: CASSFSPGQGVTYEQYF
CDR3nt: TGTGCCAGCAGTTTCTCCCCGGGACAGGGGGTAACGTACGAGCAGTACTTC
j_gene: TRBJ2-7
len: 17
v_gene: TRBV27
d_gene: TRBD1
abundance: NA

CDR3aa: CASSIGEGANIQYF
CDR3nt: TGTGCCAGTAGTATAGGCGAGGGGGCCAACATTCAGTACTTC
j_gene: TRBJ2-4
len: 14
v_gene: TRBV19
d_gene: TRBD1
abundance: NA

CDR3aa: CASSDSALETDTQYF
CDR3nt: TGTGCCAGCAGTGACTCAGCCCTAGAAACAGATACGCAGTATTTT
j_gene: TRBJ2-3
len: 15
v_gene: TRBV6-4
d_gene: NA
abundance: NA

CDR3aa: CSVEQDRVDGYTF
CDR3nt: TGCAGCGTTGAACAGGACAGGGTAGATGGCTACACCTTC
j_gene: TRBJ1-2
len: 13
v_gene: TRBV29-1
d_gene: TRBD1
abundance: NA

CDR3aa: CASEAGNGYTF
CDR3nt: TGTGCCAGCGAGGCAGGGAATGGCTACACCTTC
j_gene: TRBJ1-2
len: 11
v_gene: TRBV9
d_gene: NA
abundance: NA

CDR3aa: CASSDSIGGELFF
CDR3nt: TGTGCCAGCAGTGACTCTATCGGCGGGGAGCTGTTTTTT
j_gene: TRBJ2-2
len: 13
v_gene: TRBV6-4
d_gene: NA
abundance: NA

CDR3aa: CVRSPRGGRANEQFF
CDR3nt: TGTGTCAGAAGCCCGAGGGGGGGCAGGGCCAATGAGCAGTTCTTC
j_gene: TRBJ2-1
len: 15
v_gene: TRBV7-5
d_gene: NA
abundance: NA

CDR3aa: CASSFGLQGSSYEQYF
CDR3nt: TGTGCCAGCAGCTTTGGCTTACAGGGTAGCTCCTACGAGCAGTACTTC
j_gene: TRBJ2-7
len: 16
v_gene: TRBV5-4
d_gene: NA
abundance: NA

CDR3aa: CASSPRTGRSYNEQFF
CDR3nt: TGTGCCAGCTCACCGCGGACAGGGAGGTCCTACAATGAGCAGTTCTTC
j_gene: TRBJ2-1
len: 16
v_gene: TRBV18
d_gene: TRBD1
abundance: NA

CDR3aa: CASSLADSPLGTQYF
CDR3nt: TGTGCCAGCAGCTTGGCCGACAGCCCCCTGGGGACCCAGTACTTC
j_gene: TRBJ2-5
len: 15
v_gene: TRBV5-5
d_gene: NA
abundance: NA

CDR3aa: CATSRDLGTWNTEAFF
CDR3nt: TGTGCCACCAGCAGAGATCTGGGGACATGGAACACTGAAGCTTTCTTT
j_gene: TRBJ1-1
len: 16
v_gene: TRBV15
d_gene: NA
abundance: NA

CDR3aa: CASSLGGGTSGANVLTF
CDR3nt: TGTGCCAGCAGCTTAGGAGGCGGGACCTCTGGGGCCAACGTCCTGACTTTC
j_gene: TRBJ2-6
len: 17
v_gene: TRBV7-6
d_gene: NA
abundance: NA

CDR3aa: CASSQWGLNYGYTF
CDR3nt: TGTGCCAGCTCCCAGTGGGGCTTAAACTATGGCTACACCTTC
j_gene: TRBJ1-2
len: 14
v_gene: TRBV19
d_gene: NA
abundance: few

CDR3aa: CASSHSSGTVNYGYTF
CDR3nt: TGTGCCAGCAGCCACTCTTCCGGGACAGTTAACTATGGCTACACCTTC
j_gene: TRBJ1-2
len: 16
v_gene: TRBV3-1/TRBV3-2
d_gene: TRBD1
abundance: NA

CDR3aa: CAWSVSGSSDQPQHF
CDR3nt: TGTGCCTGGAGTGTCTCCGGGTCATCCGATCAGCCCCAGCATTTT
j_gene: TRBJ1-5
len: 15
v_gene: TRBV30
d_gene: NA
abundance: NA

CDR3aa: CASSLGGLTDTQYF
CDR3nt: TGCGCCAGCAGCTTGGGGGGCCTAACAGATACGCAGTATTTT
j_gene: TRBJ2-3
len: 14
v_gene: TRBV5-1
d_gene: NA
abundance: NA

CDR3aa: CASSYSTGGGYTF
CDR3nt: TGTGCCAGCAGTTACTCTACAGGCGGCGGCTACACCTTC
j_gene: TRBJ1-2
len: 13
v_gene: TRBV6-5
d_gene: NA
abundance: few

CDR3aa: CASSLIYRTGNYGYTF
CDR3nt: TGTGCCAGCAGCTTGATCTACCGGACAGGGAACTATGGCTACACCTTC
j_gene: TRBJ1-2
len: 16
v_gene: TRBV5-4
d_gene: TRBD1
abundance: once

CDR3aa: CASSLGGYNSPLHF
CDR3nt: TGTGCCAGCAGCTTAGGAGGATATAATTCACCCCTCCACTTT
j_gene: TRBJ1-6
len: 14
v_gene: TRBV7-8
d_gene: NA
abundance: NA

CDR3aa: CASSQSLAGGNNEQFF
CDR3nt: TGCGCCAGCAGTCAATCCCTAGCGGGGGGGAACAATGAGCAGTTCTTC
j_gene: TRBJ2-1
len: 16
v_gene: TRBV23-1
d_gene: TRBD2
abundance: NA

CDR3aa: CASSDSDRVSYNEQFF
CDR3nt: TGTGCCAGCAGTGACTCGGACAGGGTTAGTTACAATGAGCAGTTCTTC
j_gene: TRBJ2-1
len: 16
v_gene: TRBV6-4
d_gene: TRBD1
abundance: once

CDR3aa: CASSFQDEQFF
CDR3nt: TGTGCCAGCAGTTTTCAGGATGAGCAGTTCTTC
j_gene: TRBJ2-1
len: 11
v_gene: TRBV6-6
d_gene: NA
abundance: NA

CDR3aa: CASSNGQGHTEAFF
CDR3nt: TGTGCCAGTAGTAATGGACAGGGACACACTGAAGCTTTCTTT
j_gene: TRBJ1-1
len: 14
v_gene: TRBV19
d_gene: TRBD1
abundance: NA

CDR3aa: CASSQDPGQGGNTIYF
CDR3nt: TGTGCCAGCAGCCAAGACCCGGGACAGGGTGGAAACACCATATATTTT
j_gene: TRBJ1-3
len: 16
v_gene: TRBV4-2
d_gene: TRBD1
abundance: few

CDR3aa: CASSSHSRGWSYGYTF
CDR3nt: TGTGCCAGCAGTTCCCACTCCAGGGGCTGGTCTTATGGCTACACCTTC
j_gene: TRBJ1-2
len: 16
v_gene: TRBV6-5
d_gene: NA
abundance: NA

CDR3aa: CASSTGQGARRQYF
CDR3nt: TGTGCCAGCAGCACCGGACAGGGGGCACGGCGGCAGTACTTC
j_gene: TRBJ2-7
len: 14
v_gene: TRBV6-5
d_gene: TRBD1
abundance: NA

CDR3aa: CASSRTGESYGYTF
CDR3nt: TGTGCCAGCAGCCGGACAGGGGAGAGCTATGGCTACACCTTC
j_gene: TRBJ1-2
len: 14
v_gene: TRBV7-9
d_gene: TRBD1
abundance: few

CDR3aa: CASGKQRGAVEQYF
CDR3nt: TGTGCCAGTGGGAAACAGCGGGGGGCGGTCGAGCAGTACTTC
j_gene: TRBJ2-7
len: 14
v_gene: TRBV19
d_gene: TRBD2
abundance: once

CDR3aa: CASSTGGSDEQYF
CDR3nt: TGTGCCAGCAGTACAGGGGGTTCGGACGAGCAGTACTTC
j_gene: TRBJ2-7
len: 13
v_gene: TRBV3-1/TRBV3-2
d_gene: TRBD1
abundance: NA

CDR3aa: CASSNGDTQYF
CDR3nt: TGTGCCAGTAGTAACGGGGATACGCAGTATTTT
j_gene: TRBJ2-3
len: 11
v_gene: TRBV19
d_gene: NA
abundance: NA

CDR3aa: CSVEVFRGEQYF
CDR3nt: TGCAGCGTTGAAGTTTTTAGGGGCGAGCAGTACTTC
j_gene: TRBJ2-7
len: 12
v_gene: TRBV29-1
d_gene: NA
abundance: NA

CDR3aa: CASSPSAGGFYNEQFF
CDR3nt: TGTGCCAGCAGTCCCTCTGCGGGGGGTTTCTACAATGAGCAGTTCTTC
j_gene: TRBJ2-1
len: 16
v_gene: TRBV2
d_gene: TRBD2
abundance: NA

CDR3aa: CASSLQVVSGEQFF
CDR3nt: TGTGCCAGCAGTCTCCAGGTGGTCTCGGGAGAGCAGTTCTTC
j_gene: TRBJ2-1
len: 14
v_gene: TRBV7-2
d_gene: NA
abundance: NA

CDR3aa: CASSQEKLAGRTGELFF
CDR3nt: TGCGCCAGCAGCCAAGAGAAACTAGCGGGGAGAACCGGGGAGCTGTTTTTT
j_gene: TRBJ2-2
len: 17
v_gene: TRBV4-3
d_gene: TRBD2
abundance: NA